The following is a TCR beta chain sequence with its context. Its specificity is not known. This sample stems from a study of vaccination and CD4 T cells after COVID-19. Regarding treatment: roughly 10-day PBMC culture with coronavirus spike peptide pools or control peptides (ViraFEST assay). Once obtained from cultured CD4+ T cells, the DNA was sequenced using the Oncomine TCR Beta short-read assay. Once CD4+ T cells had been cultured, genomic DNA was extracted from them. TCRdb itself ran the PCR reads through MiXCR, one entry per CDR3 protein. The sample has 10,000 to 15,000 distinct CDR3 sequences; less than 65% are singletons. The TCR comes from a human donor who had recovered from COVID-19. Sequenced input: CD4+ T cells from blood, cultured in vitro.

CDR3: CASSPGWASGVPAYNEQFF. In nucleotides, the CDR3 is TGTGCCAGCAGCCCGGGGTGGGCTAGCGGGGTCCCTGCCTACAATGAGCAGTTCTTC. This chain uses TRBV7-2 with TRBJ2-1; TRBD2 matches 9 bases. V lost 5 bases, J lost 2 bases, and 16 bases stayed unmatched. The CDR3 extends over 19 amino acids. Germline-derived CDR1 and CDR2 are SGHTA and FQGNSA.